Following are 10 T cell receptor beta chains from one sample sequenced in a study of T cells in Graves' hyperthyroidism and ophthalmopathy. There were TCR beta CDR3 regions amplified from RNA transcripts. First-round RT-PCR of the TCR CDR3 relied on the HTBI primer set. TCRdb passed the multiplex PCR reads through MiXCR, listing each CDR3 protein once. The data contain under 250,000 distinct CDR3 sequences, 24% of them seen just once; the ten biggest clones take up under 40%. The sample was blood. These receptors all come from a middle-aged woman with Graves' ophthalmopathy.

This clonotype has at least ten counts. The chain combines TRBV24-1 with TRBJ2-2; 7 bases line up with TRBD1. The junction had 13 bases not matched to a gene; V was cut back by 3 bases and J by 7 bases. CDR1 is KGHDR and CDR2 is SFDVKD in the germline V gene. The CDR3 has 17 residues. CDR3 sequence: CATSDNQQGPVSGELFF. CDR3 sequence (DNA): TGTGCCACCAGTGATAACCAACAGGGGCCGGTGAGCGGGGAGCTGTTTTTT.

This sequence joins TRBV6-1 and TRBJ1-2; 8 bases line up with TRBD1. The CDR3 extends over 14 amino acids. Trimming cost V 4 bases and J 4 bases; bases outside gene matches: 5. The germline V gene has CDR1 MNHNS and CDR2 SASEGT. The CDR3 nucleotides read TGTGCCAGCAGTGGATCCGGGACAGGCTATGGCTACACCTTC. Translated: CASSGSGTGYGYTF.

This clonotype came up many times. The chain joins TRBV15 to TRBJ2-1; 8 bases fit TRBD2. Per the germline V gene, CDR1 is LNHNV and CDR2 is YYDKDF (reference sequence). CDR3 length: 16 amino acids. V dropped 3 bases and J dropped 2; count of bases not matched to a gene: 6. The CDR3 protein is CATSRDRTSPYNEQFF. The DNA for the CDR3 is TGTGCCACCAGCAGGGATAGGACTAGCCCCTACAATGAGCAGTTCTTC.

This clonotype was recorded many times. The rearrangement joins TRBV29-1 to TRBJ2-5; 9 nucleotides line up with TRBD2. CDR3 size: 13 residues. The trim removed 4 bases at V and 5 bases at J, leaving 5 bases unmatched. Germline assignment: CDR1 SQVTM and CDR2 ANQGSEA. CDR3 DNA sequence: TGCAGCGTTGGAGAGACTAGCGGTGAGACCCAGTACTTC. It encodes CSVGETSGETQYF.

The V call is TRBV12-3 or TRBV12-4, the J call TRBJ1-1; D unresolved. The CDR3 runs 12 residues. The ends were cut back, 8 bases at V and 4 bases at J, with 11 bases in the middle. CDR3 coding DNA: TGTGCCAGCGCCTGGTCCGTCACTGAAGCTTTCTTT. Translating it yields CASAWSVTEAFF.

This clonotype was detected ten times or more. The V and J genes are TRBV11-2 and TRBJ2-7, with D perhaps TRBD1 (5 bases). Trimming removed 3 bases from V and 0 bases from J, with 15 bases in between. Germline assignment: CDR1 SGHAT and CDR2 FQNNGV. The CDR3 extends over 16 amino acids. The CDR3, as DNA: TGTGCCAGCAGCTTCCGCAGGGTCCTAAACTCCTACGAGCAGTACTTC. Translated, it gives CASSFRRVLNSYEQYF.

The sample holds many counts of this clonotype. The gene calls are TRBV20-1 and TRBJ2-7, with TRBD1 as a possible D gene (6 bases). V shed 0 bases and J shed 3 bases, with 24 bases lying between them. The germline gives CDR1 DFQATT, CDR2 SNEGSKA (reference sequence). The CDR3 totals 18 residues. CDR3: CSARDYRDGYRNNYEQYF. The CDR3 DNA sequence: TGCAGTGCTAGAGATTACAGGGACGGGTATCGGAACAACTACGAGCAGTACTTC.

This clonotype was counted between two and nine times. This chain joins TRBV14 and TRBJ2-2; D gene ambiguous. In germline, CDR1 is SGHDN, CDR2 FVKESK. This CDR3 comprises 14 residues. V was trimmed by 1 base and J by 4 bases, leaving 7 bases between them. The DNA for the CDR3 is TGTGCCAGCAGCCAAGTCACGGGCACCGGGGAGCTGTTTTTT. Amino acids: CASSQVTGTGELFF.

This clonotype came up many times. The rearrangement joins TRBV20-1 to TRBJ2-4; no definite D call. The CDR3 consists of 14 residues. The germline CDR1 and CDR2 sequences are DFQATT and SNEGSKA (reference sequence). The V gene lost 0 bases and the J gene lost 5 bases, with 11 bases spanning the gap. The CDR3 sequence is CSAREGAAENIQYF. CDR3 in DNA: TGCAGTGCTAGAGAGGGCGCGGCAGAAAACATTCAGTACTTC.

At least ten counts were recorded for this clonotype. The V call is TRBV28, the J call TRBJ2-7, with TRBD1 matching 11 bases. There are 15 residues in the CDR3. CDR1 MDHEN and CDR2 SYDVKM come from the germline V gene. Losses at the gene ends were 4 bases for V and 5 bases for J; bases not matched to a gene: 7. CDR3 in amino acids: CASSSSGTGGDEQYF. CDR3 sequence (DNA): TGTGCCAGCAGTTCGTCCGGGACAGGGGGAGACGAGCAGTACTTC.